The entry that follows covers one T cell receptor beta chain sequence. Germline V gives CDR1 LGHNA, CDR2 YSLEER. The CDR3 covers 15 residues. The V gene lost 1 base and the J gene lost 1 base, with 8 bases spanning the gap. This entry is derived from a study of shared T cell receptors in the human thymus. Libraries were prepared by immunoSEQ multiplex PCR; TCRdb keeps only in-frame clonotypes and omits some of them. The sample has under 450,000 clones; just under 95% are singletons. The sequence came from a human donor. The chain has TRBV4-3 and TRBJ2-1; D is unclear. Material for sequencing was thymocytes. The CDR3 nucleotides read TGCGCCAGCAGCCAAGGGCGGCATTCCTACAATGAGCAGTTCTTC. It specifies CASSQGRHSYNEQFF.